The 30 T cell receptor beta chains below were found in one sample sequenced in a study of lymphopenia after photon versus proton radiotherapy. Assay used: immunoSEQ multiplex PCR; TCRdb lists only in-frame clones, some missing. Among approximately 70,000 clones, 87% were seen once, and the ten largest hold 9.5% to 15%. Here the sequenced sample was peripheral blood, taken from a patient treated with proton-based radiotherapy. The receptors stem from an elderly man with esophageal cancer.

The chain uses TRBV9 and TRBJ2-1; 11 bases line up with TRBD2. Germline trimming cut 0 bases from V and 4 bases from J; bases unmatched to any gene: 3. The CDR3 contains 16 residues. Germline V lookup: CDR1 SGDLS, CDR2 YYNGEE. The CDR3 bases are TGTGCCAGCAGCGTAGTGGCTAGCGGGGGGTACAATGAGCAGTTCTTC. Translating it yields CASSVVASGGYNEQFF.

The chain couples TRBV6-1 to TRBJ1-1; no firm D call. This CDR3 has 14 residues. Germline lookup yields CDR1 MNHNS and CDR2 SASEGT. V was trimmed by 2 bases and J by 1 base, leaving 8 bases between them. CDR3 loop: CASSETLRNTEAFF. The CDR3 nucleotides read TGTGCCAGCAGTGAAACGTTGAGGAACACTGAAGCTTTCTTT.

The chain links TRBV10-3 to TRBJ2-1; D is uncertain. The V gene lost 0 bases and the J gene lost 4 bases, with 7 bases spanning the gap. CDR1 is ENHRY and CDR2 is SYGVKD in the germline V gene. The CDR3 sequence is 14 residues long. CDR3 nucleotide sequence: TGTGCCATCAGTGAGTCAAGTTGGTACAATGAGCAGTTCTTC. Translation: CAISESSWYNEQFF.

The rearrangement joins TRBV30 to TRBJ1-2, with TRBD1 matching over 7 bases. Germline trimming cut 0 bases from V and 9 bases from J; bases unmatched to any gene: 7. There are 13 residues in the CDR3. Germline V gives CDR1 GTSNPN, CDR2 SVGIG (reference sequence). In nucleotides, the CDR3 is TGTGCCTGGAGTGTATCCGGACAGGTGCGCTACACCTTC. Protein sequence: CAWSVSGQVRYTF.

V gene TRBV19 combines with J gene TRBJ2-2; weak D call: TRBD2 (6 bases). This CDR3 has 15 amino acids. Germline-derived CDR1 and CDR2 are LNHDA and SQIVND (reference sequence). The germline V and J ends were trimmed by 6 bases and 4 bases, with 15 bases remaining between them. The CDR3: CASRLAGLSTGELFF. CDR3 nucleotides: TGTGCCAGTAGACTCGCGGGACTTAGCACCGGGGAGCTGTTTTTT.

This chain links TRBV5-1 with TRBJ2-7; 9 bases line up with TRBD1. The germline CDR1 and CDR2 sequences are SGHRS and YFSETQ. The trim removed 5 bases at V and 0 bases at J, leaving 9 bases unmatched. The CDR3 runs to 16 residues. For the CDR3, the DNA is TGCGCCAGCAGGTACGGGACAGGGCTAAGCTCCTACGAGCAGTACTTC. Translation gives CASRYGTGLSSYEQYF.

The CDR3 DNA reads TGTGCCAGCAGCTTGAGCACAGGCTATGGCTACACCTTC. As protein: CASSLSTGYGYTF. The chain combines TRBV5-6 with TRBJ1-2, with D possibly TRBD1 on 5 matching bases. From germline, CDR1 is SGHDT and CDR2 YYEEEE. This CDR3 has 13 residues. V lost 1 base to trimming and J lost 4 bases, with 8 bases between them.

V usage is TRBV11-2 and J usage is TRBJ2-2; D call uncertain. Per the germline V gene, CDR1 is SGHAT and CDR2 is FQNNGV. This CDR3 has 16 amino acids. Between the trimmed V and J ends, which lost 4 bases and 0 bases, there was a span of 12 bases. CDR3: CASSSFRLSNTGELFF. CDR3 in DNA: TGTGCCAGCAGCTCATTCAGACTCTCGAACACCGGGGAGCTGTTTTTT.

In its sample, this clone was seen a few times. The chain is built from TRBV14 and TRBJ2-2; D is unresolved. Germline loops: CDR1 SGHDN, CDR2 FVKESK. Between the trimmed V and J ends, which lost 6 bases and 6 bases, there was a span of 11 bases. This CDR3 has 13 amino acids. DNA of the CDR3: TGTGCCAGCAGTGTGGGTTCGGCCGGGGAGCTGTTTTTT. Translation gives CASSVGSAGELFF.

The chain joins TRBV7-9 to TRBJ2-7, with 8 positions matching TRBD2. The junction had 11 bases not matched to a gene; V was cut back by 5 bases and J by 2 bases. This CDR3 spans 16 amino acids. Germline CDR1 is SEHNR and CDR2 is FQNEAQ (reference sequence). CDR3 in DNA: TGTGCCAGCAGCCACTCAGTAGCGGGGCCGGCCTACGAGCAGTACTTC. It yields the protein CASSHSVAGPAYEQYF.

This sequence joins TRBV9 and TRBJ1-1; the D gene is possibly TRBD1 (6 bases). Looked up from germline, CDR1 is SGDLS and CDR2 is YYNGEE. The CDR3 sequence is 12 residues long. V shed 5 bases and J shed 8 bases, with 13 bases lying between them. The CDR3 loop reads CASSLAGTEAFF. CDR3 sequence (DNA): TGTGCCAGCAGTCTGGCCGGGACAGAAGCTTTCTTT.

This clone came up a few times. The V call is TRBV19, the J call TRBJ2-3, with D possibly matching TRBD2 (6 bases). CDR3 length: 14 residues. Germline CDR1 LNHDA, CDR2 SQIVND (reference sequence). Trimming pared 7 bases from V and 0 bases from J, leaving 11 bases between. The CDR3 loop reads CASIPGTSTDTQYF. In nucleotides, the CDR3 is TGTGCCAGTATCCCCGGGACTAGCACAGATACGCAGTATTTT. Variable domain in full (rest from reference TRBV19 and TRBJ2-3): DGGITQSPKYLFRKEGQNVTLSCEQNLNHDAMYWYRQDPGQGLRLIYYSQIVNDFQKGDIAEGYSVSREKKESFPLTVTSAQKNPTAFYLCASIPGTSTDTQYFGPGTRLTVL.

The chain has TRBV2 and TRBJ2-7, with D possibly called TRBD1 or TRBD2 (7 bases each). The CDR3 sequence is 14 residues long. Per germline, CDR1 SNHLY and CDR2 FYNNEI. With 2 bases removed from V and 5 bases from J, the gap between germline ends came to 13 bases. The CDR3 DNA reads TGTGCCAGCAGTGAACAGGGGGGGGACAACGAGCAGTACTTC. Translation: CASSEQGGDNEQYF. Together with reference TRBV2 and TRBJ2-7, the CDR3 gives the full variable domain: EPEVTQTPSHQVTQMGQEVILRCVPISNHLYFYWYRQILGQKVEFLVSFYNNEISEKSEIFDDQFSVERPDGSNFTLKIRSTKLEDSAMYFCASSEQGGDNEQYFGPGTRLTVT.

CDR3 DNA sequence: TGTGCCAGCAGCTTAGACACGGGACTAGAGTACGAGCAGTACTTC. Its translation is CASSLDTGLEYEQYF. The J gene is TRBJ2-7, the V gene TRBV11-1; the match to TRBD2 covers 8 bases. Per the germline V gene, CDR1 is SGHAT and CDR2 is FQDESV (reference sequence). The CDR3 extends over 15 amino acids. Trimming at V came to 1 base and at J to 4 bases, leaving 6 bases not matched to a gene.

The genes are TRBV9 and TRBJ1-4; TRBD1 agrees at 8 bases. The V segment lost 0 bases and the J segment 6 bases; nucleotides outside the gene matches: 7. CDR1 is SGDLS, CDR2 YYNGEE, per germline. This CDR3 is built from 16 residues. CDR3 in DNA: TGTGCCAGCAGCGTAGGACTAACGGACAGGGATGAAAAACTGTTTTTT. This gives the protein CASSVGLTDRDEKLFF.

Worth noting for this clone: The junction and the germline gene differ at one end; a read error may be behind it. The V and J genes are TRBV2 and TRBJ1-4; D ambiguous. Germline CDR1 reads SNHLY; CDR2 reads FYNNEI. CDR3 length: 13 residues. CDR3 amino acids: CAISSDFSEKLFF. In DNA form, the CDR3 reads TGTGCCATCAGTTCTGACTTTAGTGAAAAACTGTTTTTT. The whole variable domain, filled in from reference TRBV2 and TRBJ1-4, reads EPEVTQTPSHQVTQMGQEVILRCVPISNHLYFYWYRQILGQKVEFLVSFYNNEISEKSEIFDDQFSVERPDGSNFTLKIRSTKLEDSAMYFCAISSDFSEKLFFGSGTQLSVL.

In this sample, this clone turned up a few times. The chain combines TRBV2 with TRBJ1-5; the D gene is possibly TRBD1 (5 bases). This CDR3 spans 14 amino acids. V was clipped by 8 bases and J by 2 bases, with 13 bases between them. Germline-derived CDR1 and CDR2 are SNHLY and FYNNEI. CDR3 sequence (DNA): TGTGCCAGCTTGGCGGGGCTTGGCAATCAGCCCCAGCATTTT. It encodes CASLAGLGNQPQHF.

The gene calls are TRBV6-1 and TRBJ2-7; D is unresolved. Germline CDR1 MNHNS, CDR2 SASEGT. This CDR3 comprises 13 residues. Trimming took 0 bases from V and 3 from J, leaving 6 bases between them. DNA of the CDR3: TGTGCCAGCAGTGAAGCCTACGGCTACGAGCAGTACTTC. It specifies CASSEAYGYEQYF.

The rearrangement links TRBV10-3 to TRBJ2-7; 7 nucleotides match TRBD2. This CDR3 is 15 amino acids long. The V gene's germline CDR1 is ENHRY and CDR2 SYGVKD. Losses at the gene ends were 10 bases for V and 1 base for J; bases not matched to a gene: 13. In DNA form, the CDR3 reads TGTGCCACAGCAGCGGGGTTTACTTATTCCTACGAGCAGTACTTC. Translation gives CATAAGFTYSYEQYF.

This rearrangement joins TRBV9 to TRBJ2-5, with D possibly called TRBD1 or TRBD2 (6 bases each). Trimming shortened V by 9 bases and J by 2 bases, and 14 bases separated the two germline ends. CDR1 is SGDLS and CDR2 is YYNGEE in the germline V gene. The CDR3 consists of 13 residues. The CDR3 sequence: CATNRGDQETQYF. The CDR3 nucleotides are TGTGCCACCAATAGGGGGGATCAAGAGACCCAGTACTTC.

The J gene is TRBJ2-1, the V gene TRBV15; D not certain. The CDR3 contains 13 residues. V lost 5 bases to trimming and J lost 6 bases, with 11 bases between them. CDR1 LNHNV and CDR2 YYDKDF come from the germline V gene (reference sequence). CDR3 loop: CATSLTTINEQFF. DNA for the CDR3: TGTGCCACCAGCCTTACTACTATCAATGAGCAGTTCTTC. Complete variable domain (other parts from reference TRBV15 and TRBJ2-1): DAMVIQNPRYQVTQFGKPVTLSCSQTLNHNVMYWYQQKSSQAPKLLFHYYDKDFNNEADTPDNFQSRRPNTSFCFLDIRSPGLGDTAMYLCATSLTTINEQFFGPGTRLTVL.

This clone was counted once. The rearrangement joins TRBV10-2 to TRBJ2-2; tentatively, D is TRBD2 (5 bases). CDR3 length: 16 amino acids. The V end was cut by 3 bases, the J end by 7 bases, with 18 bases between. Germline V lookup: CDR1 WSHSY, CDR2 SAAADI. CDR3 coding DNA: TGCGCCAGCAGTGACCCGGGGAACCTTTACTTCGGGGAGCTGTTTTTT. Translation gives CASSDPGNLYFGELFF.

This chain links TRBV11-3 with TRBJ2-7, with TRBD2 matching over 8 bases. This CDR3 region has 14 residues. After removal of 5 bases from V and 5 bases from J, the junction contained 8 bases not matched to a gene. The germline V gene has CDR1 SGHNT and CDR2 YENEEA. CDR3 protein: CASSAKGTRDEQYF. The CDR3 DNA is TGTGCCAGCAGCGCTAAGGGGACTAGGGACGAGCAGTACTTC.

J is TRBJ2-3 and V is TRBV20-1; D is uncertain. The CDR3 spans 11 residues. The germline CDR1 and CDR2 sequences are DFQATT and SNEGSKA (reference sequence). Trimming cost V 1 base and J 10 bases, with 9 bases left between them. CDR3 DNA: TGCAGTGCTAGAGGCCTCTCTTCGCAGTATTTT. This encodes CSARGLSSQYF.

CDR3 DNA: TGTGCCAGCAGCTCGAGGGGAAATCAGCCCCAGCATTTT. Protein product: CASSSRGNQPQHF. The chain employs TRBV7-8 and TRBJ1-5; tentative D call: TRBD1 (5 bases). The CDR3 extends over 13 amino acids. Trimming took off 4 bases at V and 4 bases at J, with 8 bases between the two ends. Germline V gene sequence: CDR1 SGHVS, CDR2 FQNEAQ.

This clone appeared a few times. The chain employs TRBV7-2 and TRBJ1-1; D not resolved. This CDR3 has 14 amino acids. The V end lost 3 bases, the J end lost 3 bases, and 11 bases lay between the germline ends. The germline V gene has CDR1 SGHTA and CDR2 FQGNSA. The CDR3 sequence: CASSFNGGDTEAFF. CDR3 DNA: TGTGCCAGCAGCTTCAACGGTGGGGACACTGAAGCTTTCTTT. Filled out from reference TRBV7-2 and TRBJ1-1, the complete variable domain reads GAGVSQSPSNKVTEKGKDVELRCDPISGHTALYWYRQSLGQGLEFLIYFQGNSAPDKSGLPSDRFSAERTGGSVSTLTIQRTQQEDSAVYLCASSFNGGDTEAFFGQGTRLTVV.

The chain recombines TRBV7-2 with TRBJ2-1; D perhaps matches TRBD2 (6 bases). The CDR3 consists of 12 residues. CDR1 is SGHTA, CDR2 FQGNSA, per germline. V shed 5 bases and J shed 10 bases, with 12 bases lying between them. The CDR3 DNA is TGTGCCAGCAGCCGGACGGCGGGGGAGCAGTTCTTC. This gives the protein CASSRTAGEQFF.

The V and J genes are TRBV6-5 and TRBJ2-7; maybe TRBD1 (6 bases). The CDR3 extends over 14 amino acids. Deletions cut 4 bases from V and 4 bases from J, with 14 bases between. CDR1 and CDR2 from the germline V gene are MNHEY and SVGAGI. CDR3 loop: CASSFRDKPYEQYF. In DNA form, the CDR3 reads TGTGCCAGCAGTTTCCGGGACAAGCCTTACGAGCAGTACTTC.

The chain carries TRBV5-8 and TRBJ2-5; unclear D gene. The germline V and J ends were trimmed by 0 bases and 4 bases, with 13 bases remaining between them. This CDR3 has 15 residues. Germline lookup yields CDR1 SGHTS and CDR2 YDEGEE. In DNA, the CDR3 is TGTGCCAGCAGCTTGGGGGCCCTAGTGGGAGAGACCCAGTACTTC. The encoded protein is CASSLGALVGETQYF. The full variable domain, completed using reference TRBV5-8 and TRBJ2-5, is EAGVTQSPTHLIKTRGQQATLRCSPISGHTSVYWYQQALGLGLQFLLWYDEGEERNRGNFPPRFSGRQFPNYSSELNVNALELEDSALYLCASSLGALVGETQYFGPGTRLLVL.

The chain links TRBV7-9 to TRBJ2-7; D unclear. The CDR3 runs 13 residues. The germline gives CDR1 SEHNR, CDR2 FQNEAQ (reference sequence). V lost 2 bases and J lost 5, with 10 bases in between. The CDR3 region is CASSLWHAHEQYF. The CDR3 DNA reads TGTGCCAGCAGCTTATGGCATGCTCACGAGCAGTACTTC.